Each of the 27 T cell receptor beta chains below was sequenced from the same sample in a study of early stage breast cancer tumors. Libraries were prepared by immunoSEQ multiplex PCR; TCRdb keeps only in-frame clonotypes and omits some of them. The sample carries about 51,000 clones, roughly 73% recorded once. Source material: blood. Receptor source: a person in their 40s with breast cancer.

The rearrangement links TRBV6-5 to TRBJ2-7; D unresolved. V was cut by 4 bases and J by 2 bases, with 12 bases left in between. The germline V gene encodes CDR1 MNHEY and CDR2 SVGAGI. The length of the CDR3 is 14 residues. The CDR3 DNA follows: TGTGCCAGCAGTTTCCGGGCCCTAACCTACGAGCAGTACTTC. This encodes CASSFRALTYEQYF.

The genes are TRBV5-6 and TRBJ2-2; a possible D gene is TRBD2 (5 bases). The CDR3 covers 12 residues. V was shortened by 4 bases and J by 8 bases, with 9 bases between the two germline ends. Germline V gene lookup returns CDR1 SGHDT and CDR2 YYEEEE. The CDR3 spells CASSPRGGELFF. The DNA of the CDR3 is TGTGCCAGCAGCCCTAGAGGGGGGGAGCTGTTTTTT.

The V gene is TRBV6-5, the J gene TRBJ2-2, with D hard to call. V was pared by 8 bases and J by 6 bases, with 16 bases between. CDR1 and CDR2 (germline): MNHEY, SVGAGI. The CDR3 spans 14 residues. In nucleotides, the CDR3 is TGTGCCAGCTCCTGGGCTACACAACCCGGGGAGCTGTTTTTT. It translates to CASSWATQPGELFF.

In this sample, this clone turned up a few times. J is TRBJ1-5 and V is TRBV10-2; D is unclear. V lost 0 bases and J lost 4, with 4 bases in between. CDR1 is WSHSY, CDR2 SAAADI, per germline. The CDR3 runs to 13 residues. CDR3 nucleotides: TGCGCCAGCAGTGAGTCGAGAAATCAGCCCCAGCATTTT. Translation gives CASSESRNQPQHF.

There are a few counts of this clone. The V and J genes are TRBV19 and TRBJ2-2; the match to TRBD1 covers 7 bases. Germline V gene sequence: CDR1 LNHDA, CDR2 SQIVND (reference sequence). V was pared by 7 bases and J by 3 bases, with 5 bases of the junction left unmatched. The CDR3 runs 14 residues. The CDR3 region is CASKRTGDTGELFF. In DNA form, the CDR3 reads TGTGCCAGTAAGAGGACAGGCGACACCGGGGAGCTGTTTTTT.

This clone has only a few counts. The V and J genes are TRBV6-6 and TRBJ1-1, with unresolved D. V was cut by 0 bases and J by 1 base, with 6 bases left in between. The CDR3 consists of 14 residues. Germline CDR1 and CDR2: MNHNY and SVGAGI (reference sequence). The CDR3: CASSYSESNTEAFF. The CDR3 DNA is TGTGCCAGCAGTTACTCCGAGTCGAACACTGAAGCTTTCTTT.

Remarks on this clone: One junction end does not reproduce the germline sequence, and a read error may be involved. As DNA, the CDR3 is TGTGCCAGCTCCCCACAGGGACGGCAGCCCCAGCATTTT. Its translation: CASSPQGRQPQHF. This chain uses TRBV18 with TRBJ1-5, with D possibly TRBD1 on 6 matching bases. Germline loops: CDR1 KGHSH, CDR2 LQKENI. The CDR3 sequence is 13 residues long.

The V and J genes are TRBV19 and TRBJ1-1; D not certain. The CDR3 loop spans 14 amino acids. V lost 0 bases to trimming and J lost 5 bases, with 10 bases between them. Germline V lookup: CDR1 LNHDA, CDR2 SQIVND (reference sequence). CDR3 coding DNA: TGTGCCAGTAGTATAGATCCGGTTATGACTGAAGCTTTCTTT. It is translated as CASSIDPVMTEAFF.

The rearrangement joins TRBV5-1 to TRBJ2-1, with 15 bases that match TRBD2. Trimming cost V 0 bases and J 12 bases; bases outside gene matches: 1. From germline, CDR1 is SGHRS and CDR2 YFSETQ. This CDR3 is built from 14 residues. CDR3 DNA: TGCGCCAGCAGCTTGGGGACTAGCGGGAGGGGGCAGTTCTTC. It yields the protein CASSLGTSGRGQFF.

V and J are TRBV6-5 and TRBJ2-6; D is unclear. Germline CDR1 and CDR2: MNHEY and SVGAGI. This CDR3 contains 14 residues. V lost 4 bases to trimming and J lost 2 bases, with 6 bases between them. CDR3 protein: CASSLETGANVLTF. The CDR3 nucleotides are TGTGCCAGCAGTTTAGAGACTGGGGCCAACGTCCTGACTTTC.

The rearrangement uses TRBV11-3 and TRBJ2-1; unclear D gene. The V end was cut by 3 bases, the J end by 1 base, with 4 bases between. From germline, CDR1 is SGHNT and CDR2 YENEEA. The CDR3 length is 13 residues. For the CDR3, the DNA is TGTGCCAGCAGCTTGCGGTCCTACAATGAGCAGTTCTTC. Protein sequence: CASSLRSYNEQFF.

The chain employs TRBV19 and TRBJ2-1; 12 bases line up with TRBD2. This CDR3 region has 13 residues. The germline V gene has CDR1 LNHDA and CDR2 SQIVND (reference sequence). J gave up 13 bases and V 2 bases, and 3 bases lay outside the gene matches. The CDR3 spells CASSISLAGGQFF. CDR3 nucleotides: TGTGCCAGTAGTATATCACTAGCGGGGGGTCAGTTCTTC.

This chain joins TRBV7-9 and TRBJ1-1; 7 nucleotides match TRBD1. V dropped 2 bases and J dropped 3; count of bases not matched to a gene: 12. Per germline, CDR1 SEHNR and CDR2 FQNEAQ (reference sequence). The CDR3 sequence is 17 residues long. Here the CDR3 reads CASSLSQLRGRDTEAFF. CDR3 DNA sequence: TGTGCCAGCAGCTTAAGTCAGCTGAGGGGGCGGGACACTGAAGCTTTCTTT.

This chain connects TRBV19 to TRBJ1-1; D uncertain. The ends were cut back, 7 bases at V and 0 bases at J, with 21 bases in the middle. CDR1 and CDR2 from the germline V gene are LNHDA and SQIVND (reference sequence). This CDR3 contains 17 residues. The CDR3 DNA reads TGTGCCAGTATGGCGCAAGGGATTATTGCGATGAACACTGAAGCTTTCTTT. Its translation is CASMAQGIIAMNTEAFF.

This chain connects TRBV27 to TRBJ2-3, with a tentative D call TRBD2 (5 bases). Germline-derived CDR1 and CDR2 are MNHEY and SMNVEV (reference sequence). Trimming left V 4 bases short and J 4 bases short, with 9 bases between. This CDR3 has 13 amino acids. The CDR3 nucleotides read TGTGCCAGCAGTTATGTGCGGGCAGATACGCAGTATTTT. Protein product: CASSYVRADTQYF.

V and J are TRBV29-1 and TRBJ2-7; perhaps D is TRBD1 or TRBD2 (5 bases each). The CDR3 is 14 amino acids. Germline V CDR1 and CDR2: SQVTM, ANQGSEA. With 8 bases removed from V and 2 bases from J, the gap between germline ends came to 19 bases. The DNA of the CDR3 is TGCAGCCACGTCCGTCACGGGACCGCCTACGAGCAGTACTTC. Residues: CSHVRHGTAYEQYF.

CDR3: CASSPRDRGNTIYF. The CDR3, as DNA: TGTGCCAGCTCACCCCGGGACAGGGGAAACACCATATATTTT. The chain couples TRBV18 to TRBJ1-3, with 8 bases matching TRBD1. With V trimmed by 3 bases and J by 4 bases, 2 bases remained unmatched. The CDR3 consists of 14 residues. Germline V gene lookup returns CDR1 KGHSH and CDR2 LQKENI.

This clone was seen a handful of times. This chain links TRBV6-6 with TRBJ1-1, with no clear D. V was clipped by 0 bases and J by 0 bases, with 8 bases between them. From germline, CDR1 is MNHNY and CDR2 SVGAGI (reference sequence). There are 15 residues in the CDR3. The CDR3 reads CASSYSTRMNTEAFF. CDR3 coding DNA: TGTGCCAGCAGTTACTCGACACGTATGAACACTGAAGCTTTCTTT.

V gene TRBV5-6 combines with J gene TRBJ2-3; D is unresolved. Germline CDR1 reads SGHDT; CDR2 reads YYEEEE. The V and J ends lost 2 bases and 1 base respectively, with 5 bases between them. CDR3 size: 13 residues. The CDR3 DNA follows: TGTGCCAGCAGCTTCGGCGGCACAGATACGCAGTATTTT. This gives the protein CASSFGGTDTQYF.

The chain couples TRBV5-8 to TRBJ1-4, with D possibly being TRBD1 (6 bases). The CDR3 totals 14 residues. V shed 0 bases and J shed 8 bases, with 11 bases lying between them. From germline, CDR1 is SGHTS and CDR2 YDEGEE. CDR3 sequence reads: CASSLEGGAEKLFF. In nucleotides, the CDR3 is TGTGCCAGCAGCTTGGAGGGGGGCGCGGAAAAACTGTTTTTT.

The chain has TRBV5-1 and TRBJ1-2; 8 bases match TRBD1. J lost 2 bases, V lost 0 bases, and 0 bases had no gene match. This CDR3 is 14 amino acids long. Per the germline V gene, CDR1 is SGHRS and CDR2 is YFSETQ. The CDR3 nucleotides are TGCGCCAGCAGCTTGGCAGGGGGCAACTATGGCTACACCTTC. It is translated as CASSLAGGNYGYTF.

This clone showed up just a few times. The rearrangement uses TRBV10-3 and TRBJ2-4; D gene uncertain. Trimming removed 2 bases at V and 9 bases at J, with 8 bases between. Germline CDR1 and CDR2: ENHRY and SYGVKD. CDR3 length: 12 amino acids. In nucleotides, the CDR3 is TGTGCCATCAGTGAGCCGCTGGGCATTCAGTACTTC. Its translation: CAISEPLGIQYF.

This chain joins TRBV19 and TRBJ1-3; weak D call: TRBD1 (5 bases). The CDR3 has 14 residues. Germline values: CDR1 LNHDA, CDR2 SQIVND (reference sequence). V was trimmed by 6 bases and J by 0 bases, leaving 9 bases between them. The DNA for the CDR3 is TGTGCCAGTAGCAGAGGGGACTCTGGAAACACCATATATTTT. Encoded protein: CASSRGDSGNTIYF. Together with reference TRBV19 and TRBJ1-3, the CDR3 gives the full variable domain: DGGITQSPKYLFRKEGQNVTLSCEQNLNHDAMYWYRQDPGQGLRLIYYSQIVNDFQKGDIAEGYSVSREKKESFPLTVTSAQKNPTAFYLCASSRGDSGNTIYFGEGSWLTVV.

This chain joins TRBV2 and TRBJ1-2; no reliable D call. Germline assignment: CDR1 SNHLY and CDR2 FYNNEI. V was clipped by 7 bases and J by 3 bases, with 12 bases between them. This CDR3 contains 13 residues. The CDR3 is CASKVAADYGYTF. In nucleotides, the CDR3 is TGTGCCAGCAAGGTGGCAGCCGACTATGGCTACACCTTC.

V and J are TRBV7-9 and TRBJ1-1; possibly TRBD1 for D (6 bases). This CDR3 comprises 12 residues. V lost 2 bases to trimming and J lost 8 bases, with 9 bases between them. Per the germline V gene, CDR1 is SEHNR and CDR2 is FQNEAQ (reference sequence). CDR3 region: CASSLRGLEAFF. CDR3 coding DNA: TGTGCCAGCAGCTTACGGGGGCTGGAAGCTTTCTTT.

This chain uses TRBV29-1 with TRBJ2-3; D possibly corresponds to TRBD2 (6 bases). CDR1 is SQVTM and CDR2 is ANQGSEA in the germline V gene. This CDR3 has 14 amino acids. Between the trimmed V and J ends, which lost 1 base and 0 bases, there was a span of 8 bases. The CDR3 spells CSVEGLDSTDTQYF. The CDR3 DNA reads TGCAGCGTTGAAGGACTAGACAGCACAGATACGCAGTATTTT.

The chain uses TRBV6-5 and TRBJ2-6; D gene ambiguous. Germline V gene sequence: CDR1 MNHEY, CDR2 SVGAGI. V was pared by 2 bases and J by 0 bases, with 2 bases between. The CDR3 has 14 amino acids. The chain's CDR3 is CASSYSSGANVLTF. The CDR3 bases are TGTGCCAGCAGTTACAGCTCTGGGGCCAACGTCCTGACTTTC.